The present entry profiles one TCR beta chain with its context. As yet, its antigen is unknown. TCRdb's copy holds only in-frame clones and misses some; the assay was immunoSEQ multiplex PCR. The sample has roughly 61,000 clones, more than 80% seen once. J lost 1 base, V lost 5 bases, and 4 bases had no gene match. Germline V lookup: CDR1 SGHTA, CDR2 FQGNSA. The CDR3 totals 15 residues. These data are taken from a study of T cells in localized non-small cell lung cancer. Notes on the study in general: Among blood samples, higher T cell density accompanied longer overall survival. Uninvolved adjacent lung had the highest recorded T cell clonality, with tumor below it. For the top 100 tumor clones, a median around 61 also appeared in adjacent lung.

The material was PBMCs, obtained before any cancer treatment. The chain uses TRBV7-2 and TRBJ2-2; 7 bases line up with TRBD1. The TCR was taken from a man aged 40 to 75 with stage II lung adenocarcinoma. The CDR3 region is CASSTRQGNTGELFF. In nucleotides, the CDR3 is TGTGCCAGCAGCACCCGACAGGGGAACACCGGGGAGCTGTTTTTT.